Below are 4 T cell receptor beta chains sequenced from a single sample in a study of radiotherapy plus CTLA-4 blockade in lung cancer. Some clones are missing from TCRdb's copy, which holds only in-frame ones; the method was immunoSEQ multiplex PCR. The top ten clones hold 2% to 2.5% of a sample with about 80,000 clones, more than 75% of them seen once. This material consisted of peripheral blood, taken from a patient treated with radiotherapy plus ipilimumab. These receptor sequences come from a human donor with non-small cell lung cancer who had a partial response to radiotherapy plus ipilimumab.

This sequence joins TRBV25-1 and TRBJ1-2; D not resolved. Trimming removed 1 base at V and 8 bases at J, with 17 bases between. Per the germline V gene, CDR1 is MGHDK and CDR2 is SYGVNS. The CDR3 totals 15 residues. CDR3: CASSEFGGRARGYTF. CDR3 nucleotide sequence: TGTGCCAGCAGTGAATTCGGCGGGAGGGCTAGAGGCTACACCTTC.

The CDR3 nucleotides are TGTGCCAGCTCACGGACTAGCGGAAACACAGATACGCAGTATTTT. This gives the protein CASSRTSGNTDTQYF. V usage is TRBV18 and J usage is TRBJ2-3; 10 positions agree with TRBD2. The trim removed 4 bases at V and 2 bases at J, leaving 3 bases unmatched. The CDR3 totals 15 residues. Germline CDR1 reads KGHSH; CDR2 reads LQKENI.

The rearrangement joins TRBV29-1 to TRBJ2-7, with 8 bases matching TRBD1. The CDR3 has 16 amino acids. V lost 5 bases, J lost 0 bases, and 12 bases stayed unmatched. Germline CDR1 reads SQVTM; CDR2 reads ANQGSEA. The CDR3 bases are TGCAGCGTTTCCCAGGACAGGGAAAGATTCTCCTACGAGCAGTACGTC. Encoded protein: CSVSQDRERFSYEQYV.

This clone was detected only a few times. The chain recombines TRBV28 with TRBJ1-3, with D unclear. This CDR3 has 14 residues. The V gene's germline CDR1 is MDHEN and CDR2 SYDVKM. Between the trimmed V and J ends, which lost 0 bases and 6 bases, there was a span of 9 bases. The CDR3 nucleotides read TGTGCCAGCAGTTTATGGGTCGGAGTAAACACCATATATTTT. Translated: CASSLWVGVNTIYF.